This T cell receptor (beta chain) was recovered during a study of T cells in localized non-small cell lung cancer. Points from the study as a whole: Overall survival was longer when the density of T cells in the blood was higher. Among the top 100 tumor clones, a median about 52 appeared in adjacent lung. Heterogeneity stays possible, as sequencing covered only one tumor region. Clonality of T cells reached its maximum in uninvolved adjacent lung, surpassing tumor.

Produced via immunoSEQ multiplex PCR; TCRdb's table is partial and in-frame only. Of roughly 4,200 clones in the sample, more than 35% were seen once. CDR1 and CDR2 from the germline V gene are MDHEN and SYDVKM. With 6 bases clipped from V and 8 bases from J, the junction kept 8 bases outside the gene matches. This CDR3 is built from 14 residues. As concerns this clone: The target antigen is unknown.

This chain links TRBV28 with TRBJ1-4, with 8 bases identical to TRBD1. The sequence came from a woman aged 35-70 years with stage I lung adenocarcinoma. Source: lung tumor tissue, taken before any cancer treatment. The CDR3 here is CASSLDRAGEKLFF. DNA for the CDR3: TGTGCCAGCAGCCTGGACAGGGCGGGGGAAAAACTGTTTTTT.